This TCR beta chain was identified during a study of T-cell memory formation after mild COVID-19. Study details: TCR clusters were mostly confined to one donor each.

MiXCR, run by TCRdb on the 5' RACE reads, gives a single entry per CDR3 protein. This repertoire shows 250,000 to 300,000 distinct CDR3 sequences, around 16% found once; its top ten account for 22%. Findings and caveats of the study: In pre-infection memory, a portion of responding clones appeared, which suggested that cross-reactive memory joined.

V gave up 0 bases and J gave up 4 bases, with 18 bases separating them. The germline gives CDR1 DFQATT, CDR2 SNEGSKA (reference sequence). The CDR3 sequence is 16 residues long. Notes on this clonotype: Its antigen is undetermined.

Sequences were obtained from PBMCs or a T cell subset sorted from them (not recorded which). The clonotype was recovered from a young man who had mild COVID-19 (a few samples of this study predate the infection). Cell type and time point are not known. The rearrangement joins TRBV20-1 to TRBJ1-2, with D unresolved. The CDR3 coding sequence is TGCAGTGCTAGAGATACCGCCCCCACTTTGGGCTATGGCTACACCTTC. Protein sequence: CSARDTAPTLGYGYTF.